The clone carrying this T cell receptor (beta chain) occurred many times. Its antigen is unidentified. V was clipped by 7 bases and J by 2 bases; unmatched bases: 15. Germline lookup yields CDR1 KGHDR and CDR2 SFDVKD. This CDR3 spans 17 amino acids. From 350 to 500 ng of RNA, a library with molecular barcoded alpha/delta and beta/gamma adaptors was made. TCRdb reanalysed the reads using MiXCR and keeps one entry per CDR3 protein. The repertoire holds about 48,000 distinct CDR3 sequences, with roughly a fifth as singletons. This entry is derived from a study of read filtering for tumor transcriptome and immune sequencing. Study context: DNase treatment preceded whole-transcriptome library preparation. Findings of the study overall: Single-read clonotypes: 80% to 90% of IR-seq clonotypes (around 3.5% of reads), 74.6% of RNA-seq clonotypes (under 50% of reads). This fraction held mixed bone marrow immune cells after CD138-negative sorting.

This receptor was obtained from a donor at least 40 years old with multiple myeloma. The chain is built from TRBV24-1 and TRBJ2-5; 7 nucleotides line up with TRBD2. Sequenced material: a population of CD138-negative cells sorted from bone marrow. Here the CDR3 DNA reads TGTGCCACCAGCACCACCCTAGCGGAGCCGGGACAAGAGACCCAGTACTTC. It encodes CATSTTLAEPGQETQYF.